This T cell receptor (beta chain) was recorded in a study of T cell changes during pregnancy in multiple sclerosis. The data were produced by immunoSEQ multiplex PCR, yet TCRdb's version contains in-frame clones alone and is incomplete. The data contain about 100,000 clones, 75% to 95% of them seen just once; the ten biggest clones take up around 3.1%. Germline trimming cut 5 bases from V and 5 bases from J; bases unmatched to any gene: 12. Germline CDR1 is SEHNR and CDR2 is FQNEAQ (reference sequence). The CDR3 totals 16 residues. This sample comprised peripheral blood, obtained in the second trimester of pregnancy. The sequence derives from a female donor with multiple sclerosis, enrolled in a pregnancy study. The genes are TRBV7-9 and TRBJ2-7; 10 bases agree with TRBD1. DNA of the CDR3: TGTGCCAGCAGCCCGAGAACCGGGACAGGGGTTAACGAGCAGTACTTC. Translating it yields CASSPRTGTGVNEQYF.